This TCR beta chain was observed in a study of shared clonotypes between healthy human individuals. Sequenced by immunoSEQ multiplex PCR; TCRdb stores in-frame clones only, minus some. In the table there are about 1.5 million clones, roughly 98% of which are singletons. The specimen sequenced was naive CD4+ T cells sorted from blood. Indicated subset: CD45RA+ positively selected. The TCR was taken from a young man in good health.

This chain's CDR3 is CASSTYLGGQGELFF. CDR3 DNA sequence: TGTGCCAGTAGTACCTACCTAGGGGGACAGGGAGAGCTGTTTTTT. This chain uses TRBV19 with TRBJ2-2, with 9 bases that match TRBD1. J gave up 11 bases and V 4 bases, and 11 bases lay outside the gene matches. The CDR3 has 15 amino acids. Germline CDR1 is LNHDA and CDR2 is SQIVND (reference sequence).